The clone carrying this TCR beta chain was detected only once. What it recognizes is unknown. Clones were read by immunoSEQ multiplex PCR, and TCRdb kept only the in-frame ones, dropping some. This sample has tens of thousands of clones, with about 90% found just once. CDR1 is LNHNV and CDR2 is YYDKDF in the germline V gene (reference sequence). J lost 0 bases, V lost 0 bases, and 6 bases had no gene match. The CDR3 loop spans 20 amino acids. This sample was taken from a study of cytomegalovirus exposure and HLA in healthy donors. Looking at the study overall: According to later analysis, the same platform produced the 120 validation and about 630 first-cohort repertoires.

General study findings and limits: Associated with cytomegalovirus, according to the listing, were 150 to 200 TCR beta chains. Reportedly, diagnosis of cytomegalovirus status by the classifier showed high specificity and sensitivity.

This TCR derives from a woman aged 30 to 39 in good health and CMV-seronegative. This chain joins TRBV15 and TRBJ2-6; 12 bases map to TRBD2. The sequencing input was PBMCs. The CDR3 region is CATSRDDWTSGISGANVLTF. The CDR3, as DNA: TGTGCCACCAGCAGAGATGATTGGACTAGCGGGATCTCTGGGGCCAACGTCCTGACTTTC.